Shown below are 15 T cell receptor beta chains from a single sample sequenced in a study of early T cells in non-severe SARS-CoV-2 infection. TCRdb reanalysed the 5' RACE reads using MiXCR and keeps one entry per CDR3 protein. Among about 64,000 distinct CDR3 sequences listed, roughly 12% were seen once. Here the sequenced sample was whole blood, taken at baseline. The receptors here all came from an adult who was a healthcare worker with PCR-confirmed SARS-CoV-2 infection or an uninfected control (not recorded which).

This clonotype turned up a few times. The chain has TRBV5-4 and TRBJ2-3; D gene ambiguous. CDR3 length: 14 amino acids. With 5 bases removed from V and 0 bases from J, the gap between germline ends came to 10 bases. From germline, CDR1 is SGHNT and CDR2 YYREEE (reference sequence). The CDR3 DNA reads as TGTGCCAGCAGTACTGAGTCTAGCACAGATACGCAGTATTTT. It codes for CASSTESSTDTQYF.

This clonotype has more than one count but fewer than ten. The J gene is TRBJ1-1, the V gene TRBV9; no firm D call. Per germline, CDR1 SGDLS and CDR2 YYNGEE. The V end lost 5 bases, the J end lost 1 base, and 9 bases lay between the germline ends. The CDR3 covers 13 residues. CDR3 in DNA: TGTGCCAGCAGTCTTGACACGAACACTGAAGCTTTCTTT. Protein sequence: CASSLDTNTEAFF.

This clonotype was seen more than once but under ten times. A read error may be the cause here, since a much bigger clone is one base away. The chain joins TRBV12-3 or TRBV12-4 to TRBJ1-1; D is ambiguous. Trimming left V 6 bases short and J 1 base short, with 0 bases between. The CDR3 is 10 amino acids. The CDR3: CASRNTEAFF. The CDR3, as DNA: TGTGCCAGCAGGAACACTGAAGCTTTCTTT.

The chain combines TRBV20-1 with TRBJ2-3; tentative D call: TRBD2 (5 bases). Trimming left V 3 bases short and J 4 bases short, with 14 bases between. The CDR3 length is 14 residues. Germline CDR1 DFQATT, CDR2 SNEGSKA (reference sequence). CDR3 in amino acids: CSASSPASSDTQYF. The DNA of the CDR3 is TGCAGTGCTAGCAGCCCGGCTAGCTCAGATACGCAGTATTTT.

V gene TRBV7-9 combines with J gene TRBJ2-5, with D possibly TRBD1 on 7 matching bases. The V gene's germline CDR1 is SEHNR and CDR2 FQNEAQ (reference sequence). V lost 3 bases to trimming and J lost 5 bases, with 19 bases between them. This CDR3 spans 16 amino acids. The CDR3 is CASSLQRQGGLETQYF. Written as DNA, the CDR3 is TGTGCCAGCAGCTTGCAGCGACAGGGAGGTTTGGAGACCCAGTACTTC.

This clonotype was seen only a few times. The V gene is TRBV29-1, the J gene TRBJ2-3, with TRBD2 matching 10 bases. The J segment lost 2 bases and the V segment lost 7 bases, leaving 15 bases of the junction unmatched. The CDR3 runs 17 residues. Germline V lookup: CDR1 SQVTM, CDR2 ANQGSEA. The CDR3 loop is CSARTDRTSGNTDTQYF. As DNA, the CDR3 is TGCAGCGCCCGAACCGACCGCACTAGCGGGAACACAGATACGCAGTATTTT.

The chain carries TRBV7-9 and TRBJ2-7, with a possible D match to TRBD1 (5 bases). The V and J ends lost 5 bases and 3 bases respectively, with 11 bases between them. Germline CDR1 reads SEHNR; CDR2 reads FQNEAQ (reference sequence). The CDR3 runs 13 residues. CDR3 protein: CASSPRQNYEQYF. The CDR3 DNA sequence: TGTGCCAGCAGCCCAAGACAGAACTACGAGCAGTACTTC.

This clonotype has more than one count but fewer than ten. The chain has TRBV4-2 and TRBJ2-3; no firm D call. The CDR3 sequence is 14 residues long. Germline loops: CDR1 LGHNA, CDR2 YNFKEQ. V lost 5 bases and J 3 bases, leaving 12 bases between the germline ends. CDR3 protein: CASSSLRRTDTQYF. The CDR3 bases are TGTGCCAGCAGCTCCCTACGCCGAACAGATACGCAGTATTTT.

This chain joins TRBV18 and TRBJ2-5; D perhaps matches TRBD2 (5 bases). This CDR3 has 14 amino acids. Trimming removed 0 bases from V and 4 bases from J, with 9 bases in between. Germline V CDR1 and CDR2: KGHSH, LQKENI. The CDR3 DNA reads as TGTGCCAGCTCACCACCGGGGAGTACAGAGACCCAGTACTTC. It yields the protein CASSPPGSTETQYF.

This clonotype was counted only a few times. This chain connects TRBV7-6 to TRBJ2-2; D remains ambiguous. V was clipped by 2 bases and J by 2 bases, with 0 bases between them. Germline loops: CDR1 SGHVS, CDR2 FNYEAQ. The CDR3 runs 12 residues. The CDR3 protein is CASSLNTGELFF. CDR3 in DNA: TGTGCCAGCAGCTTAAACACCGGGGAGCTGTTTTTT.

This clonotype occurred a few times. The V call is TRBV30, the J call TRBJ1-5; possibly TRBD1 for D (6 bases). Germline-derived CDR1 and CDR2 are GTSNPN and SVGIG (reference sequence). V shed 8 bases and J shed 0 bases, with 14 bases lying between them. The CDR3 totals 14 residues. CDR3 protein: CALSTGTSNQPQHF. CDR3 DNA sequence: TGTGCCCTATCGACAGGAACTAGCAATCAGCCCCAGCATTTT.

This clonotype appeared once. A much larger clone lies a single base off, so this may be a read error. The rearrangement uses TRBV20-1 and TRBJ2-4, with D perhaps matching TRBD1 (6 bases). Germline V gives CDR1 DFQATT, CDR2 SNEGSKA (reference sequence). V was pared by 1 base and J by 3 bases, with 10 bases between. There are 14 residues in the CDR3. The CDR3 spells CSARVRGRKNIQYF. The CDR3 DNA sequence: TGCAGTGCTAGAGTCAGGGGTCGCAAAAACATTCAGTACTTC.

This clonotype has a handful of counts. Written as DNA, the CDR3 is TGCGCCAGCAGCTTGGTGGCAGGGGCGGACGAAAAACTGTTTTTT. The encoded protein is CASSLVAGADEKLFF. The chain employs TRBV5-1 and TRBJ1-4; a weak D match, TRBD1 (6 bases). Germline V gene data show CDR1 as SGHRS and CDR2 as YFSETQ. V lost 0 bases and J 8 bases, leaving 14 bases between the germline ends. The CDR3 has 15 amino acids.

This clonotype was observed at least ten times. The DNA of the CDR3 is TGTGCCAGTAGTATGGGGATCTGGACTAGAAGTACATCCTACGAGCAGTACTTC. Translated: CASSMGIWTRSTSYEQYF. This chain links TRBV19 with TRBJ2-7; 7 nucleotides align to TRBD2. The CDR3 spans 18 residues. Germline CDR1 and CDR2: LNHDA and SQIVND (reference sequence). V was clipped by 3 bases and J by 1 base; unmatched bases: 15.

This clonotype was seen at least ten times. The gene calls are TRBV12-3 or TRBV12-4 and TRBJ1-1, with a possible D match to TRBD1 (6 bases). The CDR3 is 14 amino acids. V lost 3 bases to trimming and J lost 0 bases, with 8 bases between them. CDR3 loop: CASSLGGLNTEAFF. DNA of the CDR3: TGTGCCAGCAGTTTGGGGGGCCTGAACACTGAAGCTTTCTTT.